The clone carrying this TCR beta chain has just a few counts. This sample is drawn from a study of blood T cell repertoires in COVID-19. The protocol was immunoSEQ multiplex PCR, while the TCRdb copy is restricted to in-frame clones and leaves out a portion. Of approximately 400,000 clones in the sample, more than 70% were seen once. The V gene's germline CDR1 is KGHSH and CDR2 LQKENI. The CDR3 has 13 amino acids. V was pared by 5 bases and J by 7 bases, with 4 bases of the junction left unmatched. The TCR comes from a woman under 30 who had recovered from COVID-19. The chain has TRBV18 and TRBJ1-4; 7 positions agree with TRBD1. The sample comprised PBMCs or T cells enriched from blood (not recorded which). The DNA of the CDR3 is TGTGCCAGCTCAACAGGGACAGCTGAAAAACTGTTTTTT. It encodes CASSTGTAEKLFF.